This entry features one T cell receptor (beta chain) sequence. This sample was taken from a study of blood T cell repertoires in COVID-19. The data were produced by immunoSEQ multiplex PCR, yet TCRdb's version contains in-frame clones alone and is incomplete. The sample consists of roughly 130,000 clones, 65% to 85% of them appearing once. The TCR was taken from a woman in her 70s with acute or convalescent COVID-19. Sequenced material: peripheral blood.

The CDR3 DNA is TGTGCCAGCAGCTTAGCGCGATCGGGGGGTCGAGAGACCCAGTACTTC. Encoded protein: CASSLARSGGRETQYF. The chain combines TRBV7-2 with TRBJ2-5; 7 nucleotides line up with TRBD2. The germline V gene encodes CDR1 SGHTA and CDR2 FQGNSA. The CDR3 loop spans 16 amino acids. The V and J ends lost 0 bases and 4 bases, in that order; junction bases with no gene match: 8.